The 21 T cell receptor beta chains reported below all come from one sample, sequenced in a study of T cell repertoires in cytomegalovirus infection. Their cognate antigens are unknown. TCRdb fed the reads into MiXCR, producing one record per CDR3 protein. The repertoire includes hundreds of thousands of distinct CDR3 sequences, about two fifths of them detected once, and around 44% sits in the top ten. The sample was cultured PBMCs, taken from culture after CMV antigen stimulation. These TCRs come from a human donor in good health (CMV status not recorded). Some clones in this sample may be carry-over from other donors' samples.

This clonotype was recorded many times. This chain connects TRBV7-2 to TRBJ2-1; 10 positions match TRBD2. Germline values: CDR1 SGHTA, CDR2 FQGNSA. This CDR3 is 15 amino acids long. V lost 5 bases and J lost 6; bases outside the gene matches: 7. CDR3 in amino acids: CASSTQRGGSNEQFF. The CDR3 region has the DNA TGTGCCAGCAGCACCCAGCGGGGGGGAAGCAATGAGCAGTTCTTC.

The rearrangement links TRBV6-1 to TRBJ1-6; tentative D call: TRBD1 (6 bases). The CDR3 is made up of 17 amino acids. V lost 8 bases to trimming and J lost 0 bases, with 17 bases between them. Germline assignment: CDR1 MNHNS and CDR2 SASEGT. The chain's CDR3 is CASGGQRTRSYNSPLHF. The CDR3 DNA reads TGTGCCAGCGGCGGACAGCGTACCCGCTCCTATAATTCACCCCTCCACTTT.

The CDR3 DNA follows: TGTGCCAGCAGCTCAGGCCGGGGACTAGCTTCCTACGAGCAGTACTTC. As protein: CASSSGRGLASYEQYF. This rearrangement joins TRBV7-1 to TRBJ2-7, with 9 bases lining up with TRBD2. TRBV7-1 is assigned to the ORF class and has an uncertain function. The CDR3 length is 16 residues. V was clipped by 1 base and J by 1 base; unmatched bases: 5.

In its sample, this clonotype was seen a few times. The rearrangement uses TRBV7-6 and TRBJ1-2; TRBD1 might be the D (6 bases). CDR3 size: 15 residues. Trimming stripped 5 bases from V and 4 bases from J, with 17 bases between. Germline loops: CDR1 SGHVS, CDR2 FNYEAQ. The CDR3 region is CASSVQGTGGYGYTF. DNA for the CDR3: TGTGCCAGCAGCGTACAGGGTACCGGTGGCTATGGCTACACCTTC.

The chain is built from TRBV12-3 or TRBV12-4 and TRBJ2-2; either TRBD1 or TRBD2 may fit D (5 bases each). V lost 5 bases to trimming and J lost 4 bases, with 23 bases between them. The CDR3 loop spans 18 amino acids. This chain's CDR3 is CASSSRGRGWSSTGELFF. The CDR3 DNA sequence: TGTGCCAGCAGTAGCCGGGGCCGCGGGTGGAGTAGCACCGGGGAGCTGTTTTTT.

This rearrangement joins TRBV7-2 to TRBJ2-1; D unclear. The CDR3 has 10 amino acids. Germline V gene sequence: CDR1 SGHTA, CDR2 FQGNSA. The V end lost 5 bases, the J end lost 12 bases, and 8 bases lay between the germline ends. Here the CDR3 reads CASSMRAQFF. The CDR3 nucleotides read TGTGCCAGCAGCATGAGAGCGCAGTTCTTC.

This clonotype was seen a handful of times. The chain uses TRBV12-3 or TRBV12-4 and TRBJ2-4; maybe TRBD2 (5 bases). The CDR3 loop spans 14 amino acids. Trimming left V 4 bases short and J 3 bases short, with 10 bases between. The CDR3 DNA reads TGTGCCAGCAGTTCATCCGGGGTCAAAAACATTCAGTACTTC. Its translation is CASSSSGVKNIQYF.

This clonotype was seen more than once but under ten times. The DNA of the CDR3 is TGTGCCAGCAGTCCGACTAGCGGAATCAATGAGCAGTTCTTC. It encodes CASSPTSGINEQFF. The chain combines TRBV12-3 or TRBV12-4 with TRBJ2-1, with 9 nucleotides matching TRBD2. With V trimmed by 5 bases and J by 6 bases, 5 bases remained unmatched. This CDR3 is built from 14 residues.

The table lists this clonotype with a few counts. CDR3 protein: CASSARGSGGGDTQYF. As DNA, the CDR3 is TGTGCCAGCAGCGCTCGCGGTAGCGGGGGCGGGGATACGCAGTATTTT. The chain carries TRBV11-3 and TRBJ2-3; 9 bases match TRBD2. J lost 6 bases, V lost 5 bases, and 12 bases had no gene match. The germline V gene has CDR1 SGHNT and CDR2 YENEEA. CDR3 size: 16 residues.

This clonotype was counted a few times. This sequence joins TRBV12-5 and TRBJ2-1, with 7 bases matching TRBD2. The V segment lost 5 bases and the J segment 6 bases; nucleotides outside the gene matches: 13. The germline CDR1 and CDR2 sequences are LGHNT and FRNRAP. The CDR3 is 16 amino acids. The CDR3 region is CASGRGGGVSRNEQFF. In DNA, the CDR3 is TGTGCTAGTGGTCGTGGGGGGGGGGTTTCACGCAATGAGCAGTTCTTC.

The chain links TRBV28 to TRBJ2-1; the match to TRBD1 covers 10 bases. In germline, CDR1 is MDHEN, CDR2 SYDVKM. V shed 3 bases, J shed 7 bases, and the junction held 12 bases outside the gene matches. This CDR3 is 17 amino acids long. The DNA for the CDR3 is TGTGCCAGCAGTTTCCGGGGACAGGGGCGGTTTAAGAATGAGCAGTTCTTC. Translated, it gives CASSFRGQGRFKNEQFF. Drawing the rest from reference TRBV28 and TRBJ2-1, the complete variable domain is DVKVTQSSRYLVKRTGEKVFLECVQDMDHENMFWYRQDPGLGLRLIYFSYDVKMKEKGDIPEGYSVSREKKERFSLILESASTNQTSMYLCASSFRGQGRFKNEQFFGPGTRLTVL.

J is TRBJ2-3 and V is TRBV5-3; no definite D call. TRBV5-3 is designated an ORF whose function remains uncertain. This CDR3 is 15 amino acids long. Trimming cost V 8 bases and J 0 bases, with 16 bases left between them. Here the CDR3 DNA reads TGTGCCAGCAGCGCGACTGTTCCGAGCACAGATACGCAGTATTTT. Its protein is CASSATVPSTDTQYF.

The chain carries TRBV7-9 and TRBJ2-5; TRBD1 agrees at 8 bases. The CDR3 is 12 amino acids. V lost 6 bases, J lost 5 bases, and 2 bases stayed unmatched. Germline V gene data show CDR1 as SEHNR and CDR2 as FQNEAQ (reference sequence). In DNA form, the CDR3 reads TGTGCCAGCAGTTGGACAGGGGAGACCCAGTACTTC. This gives the protein CASSWTGETQYF.

The chain combines TRBV20-1 with TRBJ2-1; D is possibly TRBD2 (5 bases). Germline V CDR1 and CDR2: DFQATT, SNEGSKA (reference sequence). V shed 3 bases and J shed 0 bases, with 18 bases lying between them. There are 17 residues in the CDR3. In DNA, the CDR3 is TGCAGTGCTAGGGTCCCCCCTCCGGGGAGCTCCTACAATGAGCAGTTCTTC. Translated, it gives CSARVPPPGSSYNEQFF.

The genes are TRBV12-3 or TRBV12-4 and TRBJ2-5, with D maybe TRBD1 (8 bases). The ends were cut back, 6 bases at V and 1 base at J, with 18 bases in the middle. The CDR3 runs 16 residues. The chain's CDR3 is CASSPTGGVLQETQYF. The CDR3, as DNA: TGTGCCAGCAGCCCTACAGGGGGGGTACTCCAAGAGACCCAGTACTTC.

This clonotype turned up a few times. The J gene is TRBJ2-4, the V gene TRBV6-1; the match to TRBD1 covers 9 bases. Germline-derived CDR1 and CDR2 are MNHNS and SASEGT. The CDR3 extends over 15 amino acids. Unmatched junction bases numbered 8, after V lost 4 bases and J lost 7 bases. The CDR3 DNA sequence: TGTGCCAGCAGTGCCTCTCGGACAGGGGCGAACATTCAGTACTTC. This codes for CASSASRTGANIQYF.

This clonotype was seen a handful of times. The chain is built from TRBV12-3 or TRBV12-4 and TRBJ1-2; D unresolved. V shed 3 bases and J shed 4 bases, with 18 bases lying between them. The CDR3 loop spans 16 amino acids. CDR3 sequence (DNA): TGTGCCAGCAGTTTTGATCCACGGAAGAGATCCTATGGCTACACCTTC. This gives the protein CASSFDPRKRSYGYTF.

This clonotype showed up just a few times. The gene calls are TRBV6-6 and TRBJ2-1, with 8 bases fitting TRBD2. V shed 0 bases, J shed 3 bases, and the junction held 4 bases outside the gene matches. This CDR3 is built from 16 residues. Looked up from germline, CDR1 is MNHNY and CDR2 is SVGAGI (reference sequence). The CDR3, as DNA: TGTGCCAGCAGTTACTCGCCAAGCGGGGGCTACAATGAGCAGTTCTTC. Amino acid sequence: CASSYSPSGGYNEQFF.

This sequence joins TRBV4-3 and TRBJ2-2, with no clear D. The CDR3 covers 15 residues. V lost 4 bases and J lost 6, with 15 bases in between. The germline V gene has CDR1 LGHNA and CDR2 YSLEER. CDR3 DNA: TGCGCCAGCAGCCCCCGGGCCCCCGGGCCCGGGGAGCTGTTTTTT. The encoded protein is CASSPRAPGPGELFF.

This clonotype was detected only a few times. This chain connects TRBV19 to TRBJ2-3; D gene unclear. This CDR3 comprises 13 residues. Trimming removed 4 bases at V and 5 bases at J, with 10 bases between. Looked up from germline, CDR1 is LNHDA and CDR2 is SQIVND (reference sequence). CDR3 in DNA: TGTGCCAGTAGTAGTATCGCGGTAGATACGCAGTATTTT. This codes for CASSSIAVDTQYF.

The chain is built from TRBV18 and TRBJ2-7, with D possibly being TRBD1 (5 bases). Germline values: CDR1 KGHSH, CDR2 LQKENI. This CDR3 has 13 amino acids. V dropped 4 bases and J dropped 5 bases, with 12 bases sitting between them. CDR3 residues: CASSRVQGNEQYF. The DNA for the CDR3 is TGTGCCAGCTCACGGGTGCAGGGAAACGAGCAGTACTTC.